This TCR beta chain was observed in a study of CD8+ T cells in alopecia areata. On the study more broadly: Treated patients took oral tofacitinib at 5 to 10 mg twice daily. Among treated patients, severity was scored by affected scalp area percentage. Study-level points and caveats: On tofacitinib, scalp and blood still held many of the expanded lesional clones.

Treatment noted: oral pan-JAK inhibitor, 5-10 mg twice daily. CDR3 length: 13 amino acids. The germline CDR1 and CDR2 sequences are LNHDA and SQIVND (reference sequence). After isolation, RNA underwent reverse transcription to generate cDNA as the sequencing template. Profiled with immunoSEQ multiplex PCR; TCRdb holds only in-frame clones, not every one. The repertoire holds 42,000 or so clones, with around nine tenths as singletons. Regarding this clone: Antigen: not known.

This rearrangement joins TRBV19 to TRBJ2-5; maybe TRBD2 (6 bases). The tail of the sequence fits TRBJ2-7 better, so the J call may be wrong. This TCR was recovered from a human donor with alopecia areata. Sequencing was performed on CD8+ T cells sorted from blood, taken at week 24, from a patient treated with tofacitinib. This CDR3 is CASSPGLNYEQYF. In nucleotides, the CDR3 is TGTGCCAGTAGTCCCGGACTAAACTACGAGCAGTACTTC.